This passage covers 30 T cell receptor beta chains from one sample sequenced in a study of blood T cell repertoires in COVID-19. Here immunoSEQ multiplex PCR was the method, and the copy in TCRdb shows in-frame clones only, minus some. The sample shows around 300,000 clones, 89% of them seen only once. Sequenced: PBMCs or T cells enriched from blood (not recorded which). The receptors were gathered from a woman aged 40 to 50 who had recovered from COVID-19.

The chain links TRBV2 to TRBJ2-5; 10 bases fit TRBD2. Germline CDR1 reads SNHLY; CDR2 reads FYNNEI. This CDR3 has 16 amino acids. J was trimmed by 3 bases and V by 6 bases; bases with no gene match: 10. The CDR3 DNA reads TGTGCCAGCAGCCCCGGGAGAGCGGGAGGGAAAGAGACCCAGTACTTC. Its translation: CASSPGRAGGKETQYF.

This clone was recorded once. The chain links TRBV5-1 to TRBJ2-3, with D maybe TRBD1 (7 bases). The V end lost 0 bases, the J end lost 1 base, and 9 bases lay between the germline ends. Germline loops: CDR1 SGHRS, CDR2 YFSETQ. The CDR3 spans 15 residues. The CDR3 loop is CASSLGRGGTDTQYF. As DNA, the CDR3 is TGCGCCAGCAGCTTGGGCAGGGGGGGCACAGATACGCAGTATTTT.

The genes are TRBV19 and TRBJ1-4; TRBD1 matches 9 bases. This CDR3 has 16 residues. Trimming took 6 bases from V and 5 from J; bases not matched to a gene: 10. The germline CDR1 and CDR2 sequences are LNHDA and SQIVND (reference sequence). CDR3 sequence: CASRNPTGQGNEKLFF. In DNA, the CDR3 is TGTGCCAGTAGGAATCCCACGGGACAGGGAAATGAAAAACTGTTTTTT.

This clone has a single count. V gene TRBV6-1 combines with J gene TRBJ2-2, with D possibly matching TRBD2 (5 bases). The CDR3 has 15 amino acids. The ends were cut back, 3 bases at V and 4 bases at J, with 12 bases in the middle. Germline-derived CDR1 and CDR2 are MNHNS and SASEGT. The CDR3 reads CASSEEDLRTGELFF. In DNA form, the CDR3 reads TGTGCCAGCAGTGAGGAGGACTTGCGCACCGGGGAGCTGTTTTTT.

About this clone itself: The sample contains more than one DNA sequence encoding this CDR3. The chain recombines TRBV3-1 (or the pseudogene TRBV3-2) with TRBJ1-1; possibly TRBD1 for D (5 bases). The CDR3 has 14 amino acids. Germline V gene sequence: CDR1 LGHDT, CDR2 YNNKEL (reference sequence). Trimming took off 4 bases at V and 0 bases at J, with 9 bases between the two ends. CDR3 nucleotide sequence: TGTGCCAGCAGCCCACAGGTGATGAACACTGAAGCTTTCTTT. Protein: CASSPQVMNTEAFF.

This clone was detected once. The V and J genes are TRBV29-1 and TRBJ2-2, with TRBD2 as a possible D gene (7 bases). The CDR3 has 14 residues. Germline V gives CDR1 SQVTM, CDR2 ANQGSEA. V was trimmed by 6 bases and J by 5 bases, leaving 16 bases between them. The chain's CDR3 is CSVVGGPWTGELFF. The CDR3 DNA is TGCAGCGTCGTGGGGGGGCCTTGGACCGGGGAGCTGTTTTTT.

The rearrangement links TRBV11-2 to TRBJ2-5; tentative D call: TRBD2 (6 bases). Looked up from germline, CDR1 is SGHAT and CDR2 is FQNNGV. The germline V and J ends were trimmed by 5 bases and 4 bases, with 20 bases remaining between them. The CDR3 loop spans 16 amino acids. This CDR3 is CASSPIASVQGETQYF. CDR3 bases: TGTGCCAGCAGCCCCATCGCTAGCGTGCAGGGAGAGACCCAGTACTTC.

This chain connects TRBV7-2 to TRBJ2-3; D unclear. Trimming removed 0 bases from V and 10 bases from J, with 14 bases in between. Germline V gene data show CDR1 as SGHTA and CDR2 as FQGNSA. The CDR3 is 14 amino acids. The CDR3 sequence is CASSLARHPRAQYF. The CDR3 region has the DNA TGTGCCAGCAGCTTAGCTAGACACCCCCGAGCGCAGTATTTT.

This chain connects TRBV5-4 to TRBJ1-1; TRBD1 matches at 7 bases. Per the germline V gene, CDR1 is SGHNT and CDR2 is YYREEE (reference sequence). This CDR3 region has 14 residues. J gave up 0 bases and V 3 bases, and 2 bases lay outside the gene matches. The CDR3 nucleotides are TGTGCCAGCAGCTGGGGACAGATGAACACTGAAGCTTTCTTT. This encodes CASSWGQMNTEAFF.

The chain links TRBV25-1 to TRBJ2-5, with D possibly being TRBD1 (7 bases). The CDR3 sequence is 13 residues long. V lost 8 bases and J lost 3, with 13 bases in between. In germline, CDR1 is MGHDK, CDR2 SYGVNS. The CDR3 sequence is CASCGTEKETQYF. The CDR3 DNA follows: TGTGCCAGCTGCGGGACAGAAAAAGAGACCCAGTACTTC. Supplemented by reference TRBV25-1 and TRBJ2-5, the full variable domain reads EADIYQTPRYLVIGTGKKITLECSQTMGHDKMYWYQQDPGMELHLIHYSYGVNSTEKGDLSSESTVSRIRTEHFPLTLESARPSHTSQYLCASCGTEKETQYFGPGTRLLVL.

This chain uses TRBV24-1 with TRBJ2-3, with D maybe TRBD1 (5 bases). This CDR3 is 12 amino acids long. V was cut by 1 base and J by 9 bases, with 7 bases left in between. Germline assignment: CDR1 KGHDR and CDR2 SFDVKD. Here the CDR3 reads CATSDLGVTQYF. Here the CDR3 DNA reads TGTGCCACCAGTGATTTAGGGGTAACGCAGTATTTT.

The CDR3 region is CASSGADRVGSPLHF. Here the CDR3 DNA reads TGTGCCAGCAGTGGGGCCGACAGGGTGGGATCACCCCTCCACTTT. The rearrangement joins TRBV2 to TRBJ1-6; 7 nucleotides align to TRBD1. Per the germline V gene, CDR1 is SNHLY and CDR2 is FYNNEI. The CDR3 sequence is 15 residues long. V shed 4 bases and J 10 bases; nucleotides not matched to a gene: 10.

Here the CDR3 reads CASSHQQGNYGYTF. The CDR3 DNA reads as TGCGCCAGCAGCCATCAACAGGGAAACTATGGCTACACCTTC. The chain employs TRBV4-1 and TRBJ1-2; a weak D match, TRBD1 (6 bases). Germline CDR1 reads MGHRA; CDR2 reads YSYEKL. Trimming left V 3 bases short and J 2 bases short, with 10 bases between. The CDR3 has 14 residues.

This rearrangement joins TRBV4-1 to TRBJ2-5; a weak D match, TRBD2 (6 bases). The CDR3 has 15 amino acids. Germline loops: CDR1 MGHRA, CDR2 YSYEKL. Trimming shortened V by 3 bases and J by 0 bases, and 11 bases separated the two germline ends. The DNA for the CDR3 is TGCGCCAGCAGCCAGAGCCTAGCGCACCAAGAGACCCAGTACTTC. It translates to CASSQSLAHQETQYF.

The chain carries TRBV7-8 and TRBJ1-4; D unclear. V was trimmed by 4 bases and J by 5 bases, leaving 17 bases between them. CDR3 length: 16 residues. Germline lookup yields CDR1 SGHVS and CDR2 FQNEAQ. The CDR3: CASSSYRAVKNEKLFF. The CDR3 DNA is TGTGCCAGCAGCTCCTATAGAGCGGTTAAAAATGAAAAACTGTTTTTT.

This clone was recorded only once. The chain couples TRBV2 to TRBJ1-1, with 9 bases matching TRBD1. The V gene's germline CDR1 is SNHLY and CDR2 FYNNEI. CDR3 size: 14 residues. Trimming cost V 4 bases and J 10 bases; bases outside gene matches: 10. CDR3 protein: CASSAGQGIPVAFF. The CDR3 nucleotides are TGTGCCAGCAGTGCTGGACAGGGGATCCCTGTAGCTTTCTTT.

The chain is built from TRBV10-2 and TRBJ1-6, with 8 bases identical to TRBD1. CDR3 length: 14 residues. V trimming: 4 bases; J trimming: 12 bases; junction bases outside the gene matches: 8. CDR1 is WSHSY and CDR2 is SAAADI in the germline V gene. The DNA for the CDR3 is TGCGCCAGCAGTGTAGGGACAGGACACTTACCCCTCCACTTT. Translation gives CASSVGTGHLPLHF.

CDR3 sequence reads: CASSQVERGGDYGYTF. The CDR3 region has the DNA TGTGCCAGCAGCCAAGTGGAACGCGGGGGGGACTATGGCTACACCTTC. The rearrangement links TRBV4-2 to TRBJ1-2; D possibly corresponds to TRBD1 (5 bases). Germline CDR1 and CDR2: LGHNA and YNFKEQ. Trimming pared 1 base from V and 3 bases from J, leaving 15 bases between. CDR3 length: 16 amino acids.

This chain connects TRBV5-1 to TRBJ1-4; tentative D call: TRBD1 (6 bases). V gave up 1 base and J gave up 0 bases, with 19 bases separating them. The CDR3 totals 19 residues. Germline V CDR1 and CDR2: SGHRS, YFSETQ. The CDR3 region is CASSLPIGQSSATNEKLFF. The CDR3 DNA sequence: TGCGCCAGCAGCTTGCCTATAGGACAGTCGTCAGCAACTAATGAAAAACTGTTTTTT.

V usage is TRBV6-1 and J usage is TRBJ1-5; tentatively, D is TRBD1 (5 bases). Germline V gives CDR1 MNHNS, CDR2 SASEGT. V dropped 2 bases and J dropped 11 bases, with 22 bases sitting between them. The CDR3 is made up of 16 amino acids. This CDR3 is CASSELGGVLQRAQHF. DNA of the CDR3: TGTGCCAGCAGTGAATTGGGGGGGGTTCTCCAGCGGGCCCAGCATTTT.

This sequence joins TRBV18 and TRBJ1-6; D ambiguous. Germline V gene data show CDR1 as KGHSH and CDR2 as LQKENI. The CDR3 extends over 19 amino acids. Trimming left V 6 bases short and J 2 bases short, with 23 bases between. This CDR3 is CASSQERVGISTYNSPLHF. The CDR3 DNA reads TGTGCCAGCTCCCAGGAGAGGGTCGGGATATCCACCTATAATTCACCCCTCCACTTT.

The CDR3, as DNA: TGTGCCTGGAGTGTTTCAGGGTTCGATGGCTACACCTTC. Translation: CAWSVSGFDGYTF. The chain employs TRBV30 and TRBJ1-2, with D possibly being TRBD1 (5 bases). Trimming shortened V by 0 bases and J by 6 bases, and 11 bases separated the two germline ends. Per germline, CDR1 GTSNPN and CDR2 SVGIG (reference sequence). CDR3 length: 13 amino acids.

This chain joins TRBV18 and TRBJ2-7, with D tentatively TRBD1 (6 bases). The V gene lost 6 bases and the J gene lost 2 bases, with 17 bases spanning the gap. Germline assignment: CDR1 KGHSH and CDR2 LQKENI. This CDR3 contains 15 residues. CDR3 residues: CASSTRGRQAYEQYF. The CDR3 nucleotides read TGTGCCAGCTCTACCAGGGGCAGACAAGCCTACGAGCAGTACTTC.

The chain uses TRBV29-1 and TRBJ2-7; D unresolved. The ends were cut back, 7 bases at V and 1 base at J, with 8 bases in the middle. CDR3 length equals 11 residues. Germline values: CDR1 SQVTM, CDR2 ANQGSEA. CDR3: CSGQESYEQYF. In nucleotides, the CDR3 is TGCAGCGGCCAGGAATCCTACGAGCAGTACTTC.

This chain connects TRBV19 to TRBJ2-5, with 9 nucleotides matching TRBD2. Trimming removed 3 bases from V and 4 bases from J; junction bases left unmatched: 3. CDR1 is LNHDA, CDR2 SQIVND, per germline (reference sequence). The CDR3 covers 14 residues. The CDR3 region has the DNA TGTGCCAGTAGTATGGGGACTAGCCCAGAGACCCAGTACTTC. Translating it yields CASSMGTSPETQYF.

This chain links TRBV19 with TRBJ2-2; 7 nucleotides agree with TRBD1. CDR3 length equals 17 residues. Germline CDR1 LNHDA, CDR2 SQIVND (reference sequence). V lost 6 bases to trimming and J lost 5 bases; unmatched junction nucleotides: 15. The CDR3 bases are TGTGCCAGTAGCCCTCTGTTGAGAACAGGGGAAACCGGGGAGCTGTTTTTT. Protein product: CASSPLLRTGETGELFF. Full variable domain (rest looked up from reference TRBV19 and TRBJ2-2): DGGITQSPKYLFRKEGQNVTLSCEQNLNHDAMYWYRQDPGQGLRLIYYSQIVNDFQKGDIAEGYSVSREKKESFPLTVTSAQKNPTAFYLCASSPLLRTGETGELFFGEGSRLTVL.

The J gene is TRBJ2-5, the V gene TRBV4-2; 8 nucleotides align to TRBD2. The CDR3 covers 14 residues. Germline CDR1 LGHNA, CDR2 YNFKEQ. The V and J ends lost 3 bases and 5 bases, in that order; junction bases with no gene match: 5. The CDR3 bases are TGTGCCAGCAGCCACGGGGGGGCCCTGGAGACCCAGTACTTC. It yields the protein CASSHGGALETQYF.

The CDR3 coding sequence is TGTGCCAGCAGCCAAGACAGGGGGAACTATGGCTACACCTTC. It translates to CASSQDRGNYGYTF. V gene TRBV4-2 combines with J gene TRBJ1-2; TRBD1 matches 7 bases. V lost 0 bases and J lost 2; bases outside the gene matches: 0. CDR3 length equals 14 residues. Per germline, CDR1 LGHNA and CDR2 YNFKEQ.

This rearrangement joins TRBV3-1 (or the pseudogene TRBV3-2) to TRBJ2-7; the D gene is possibly TRBD1 (6 bases). Germline V CDR1 and CDR2: LGHDT, YNNKEL (reference sequence). The V end lost 3 bases, the J end lost 2 bases, and 14 bases lay between the germline ends. The CDR3 has 15 residues. As DNA, the CDR3 is TGTGCCAGCAGCCAGGGACAACTGTTTACCTACGAGCAGTACTTC. Translating it yields CASSQGQLFTYEQYF.

The chain couples TRBV5-6 to TRBJ2-1; TRBD1 is a possible D gene (5 bases). Germline-derived CDR1 and CDR2 are SGHDT and YYEEEE. V was trimmed by 2 bases and J by 6 bases, leaving 9 bases between them. The CDR3 sequence is 13 residues long. The CDR3 DNA follows: TGTGCCAGCAGCTTACAGGTTCCCAATGAGCAGTTCTTC. Its protein product is CASSLQVPNEQFF.